The present TCR beta chain was sequenced within a study of tumor-infiltrating lymphocytes in primary liver carcinoma. Total RNA (approximately 450 ng) served as template for TCR beta cDNA synthesis primed by a constant-region primer. Libraries covering TCR beta were generated through three nested multiplex PCR rounds (using a slightly modified ARM-PCR). TRBV1-TRBV30 forward primers paired with a C-beta reverse primer were used in the first two PCR rounds, which ran roughly 9 cycles each. TCRdb redid the calling of the multiplex PCR reads with MiXCR, one entry per CDR3 protein. Here the sample spans over 75,000 distinct CDR3 sequences, approximately 68% being singletons. The CDR3 consists of 16 residues. CDR1 SEHNR and CDR2 FQNEAQ come from the germline V gene (reference sequence). J lost 9 bases, V lost 7 bases, and 18 bases had no gene match. Both RNA and DNA were isolated together from about 20-30 mg of bulk tissue that had not been sorted.

This sequence was found in a man aged 40-50 years with primary liver carcinoma and hepatitis B virus infection. The specimen sequenced was tumor-adjacent normal liver tissue. V usage is TRBV7-9 and J usage is TRBJ2-1, with 7 bases identical to TRBD2. The CDR3 reads CASNSGLVGDESEQFF. As DNA, the CDR3 is TGTGCCAGCAACTCCGGACTAGTGGGAGATGAAAGTGAGCAGTTCTTC.